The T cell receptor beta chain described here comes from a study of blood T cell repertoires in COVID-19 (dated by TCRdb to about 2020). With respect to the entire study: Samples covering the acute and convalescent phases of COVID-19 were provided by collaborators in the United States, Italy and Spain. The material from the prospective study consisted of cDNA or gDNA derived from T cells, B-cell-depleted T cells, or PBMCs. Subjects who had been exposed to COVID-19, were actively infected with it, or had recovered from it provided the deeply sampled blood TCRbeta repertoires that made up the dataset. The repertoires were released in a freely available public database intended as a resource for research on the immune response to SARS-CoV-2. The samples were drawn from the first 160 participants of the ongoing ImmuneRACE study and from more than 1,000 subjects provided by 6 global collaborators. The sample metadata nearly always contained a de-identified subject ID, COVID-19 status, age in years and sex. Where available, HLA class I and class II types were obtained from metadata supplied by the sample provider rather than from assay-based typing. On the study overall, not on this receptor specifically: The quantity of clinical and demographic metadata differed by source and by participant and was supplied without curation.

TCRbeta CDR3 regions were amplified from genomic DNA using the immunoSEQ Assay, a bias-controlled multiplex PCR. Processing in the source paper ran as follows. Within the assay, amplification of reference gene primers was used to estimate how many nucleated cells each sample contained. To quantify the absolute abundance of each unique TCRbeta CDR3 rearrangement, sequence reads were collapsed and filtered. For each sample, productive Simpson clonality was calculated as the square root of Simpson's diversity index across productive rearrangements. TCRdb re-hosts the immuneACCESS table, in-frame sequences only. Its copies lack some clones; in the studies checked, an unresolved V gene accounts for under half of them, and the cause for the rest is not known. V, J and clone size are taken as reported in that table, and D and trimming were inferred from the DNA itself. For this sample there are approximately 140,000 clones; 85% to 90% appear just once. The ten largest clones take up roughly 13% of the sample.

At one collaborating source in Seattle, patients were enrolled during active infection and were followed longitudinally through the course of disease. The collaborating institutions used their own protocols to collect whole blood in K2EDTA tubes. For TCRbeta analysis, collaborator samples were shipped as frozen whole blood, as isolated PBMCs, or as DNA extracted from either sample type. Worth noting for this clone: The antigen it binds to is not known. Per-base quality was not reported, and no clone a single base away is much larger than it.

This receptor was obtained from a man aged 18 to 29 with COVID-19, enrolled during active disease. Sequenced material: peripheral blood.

The CDR3 here reads CASSYSTENYGYTF. The sequence in DNA is TGTGCCAGCAGTTACTCGACAGAGAACTATGGCTACACCTTC. The sequence links TRBV6-2 or TRBV6-3 to TRBJ1-2, with TRBD1 perhaps the D gene, on 5 matching bases. From a lookup of the germline V gene, CDR1 and CDR2 are MNHEY and SVGEGT. The CDR3 goes from the cysteine to the phenylalanine over 14 residues. Only CDR3 DNA is held: 42 bases, read in frame from base 1. At the junction V is shortened by 0 bases and J by 2 bases, with 7 bases in between.